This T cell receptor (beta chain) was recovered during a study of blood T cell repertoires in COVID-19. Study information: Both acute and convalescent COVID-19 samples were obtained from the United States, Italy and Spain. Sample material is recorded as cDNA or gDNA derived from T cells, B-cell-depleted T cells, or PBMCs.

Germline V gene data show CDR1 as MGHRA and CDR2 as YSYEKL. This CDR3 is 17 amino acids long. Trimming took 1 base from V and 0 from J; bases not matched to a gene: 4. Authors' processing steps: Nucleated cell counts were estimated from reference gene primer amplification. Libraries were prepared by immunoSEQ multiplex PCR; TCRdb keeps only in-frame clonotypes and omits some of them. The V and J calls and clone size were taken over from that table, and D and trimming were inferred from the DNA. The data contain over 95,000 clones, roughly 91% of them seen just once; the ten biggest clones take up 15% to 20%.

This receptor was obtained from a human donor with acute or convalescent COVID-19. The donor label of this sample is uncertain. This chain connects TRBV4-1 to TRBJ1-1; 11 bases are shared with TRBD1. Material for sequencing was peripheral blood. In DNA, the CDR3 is TGCGCCAGCAGCCAAGCGGGACAGGGGGTAATGAACACTGAAGCTTTCTTT. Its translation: CASSQAGQGVMNTEAFF.